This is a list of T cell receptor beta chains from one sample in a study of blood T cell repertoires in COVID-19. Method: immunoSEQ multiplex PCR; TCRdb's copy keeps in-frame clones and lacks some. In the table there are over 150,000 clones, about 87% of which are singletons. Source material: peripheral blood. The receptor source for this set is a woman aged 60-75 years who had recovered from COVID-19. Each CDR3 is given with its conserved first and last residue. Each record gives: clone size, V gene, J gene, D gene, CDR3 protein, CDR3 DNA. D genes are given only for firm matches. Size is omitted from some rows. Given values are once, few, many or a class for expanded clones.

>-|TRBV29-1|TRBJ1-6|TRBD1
CSVQGDPNSPLHF
TGCAGCGTTCAGGGGGATCCTAATTCACCCCTCCACTTT
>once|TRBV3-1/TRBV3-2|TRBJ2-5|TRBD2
CASSQLLTSGVETQYF
TGTGCCAGCAGCCAATTGCTGACTAGCGGGGTTGAGACCCAGTACTTC
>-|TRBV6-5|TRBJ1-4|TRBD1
CASSPDRGTEKLFF
TGTGCCAGCAGCCCGGACAGGGGAACTGAAAAACTGTTTTTT
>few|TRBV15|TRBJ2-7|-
CATSRAGEGRMYEQYF
TGTGCCACCAGCAGAGCCGGTGAGGGCCGGATGTACGAGCAGTACTTC
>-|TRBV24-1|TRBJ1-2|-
CATSDSRRALLGYGYTF
TGTGCCACCAGTGATTCTCGGAGGGCCCTGCTAGGCTATGGCTACACCTTC
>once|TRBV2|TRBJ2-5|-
CASSRGAQETQYF
TGTGCCAGCAGTCGGGGGGCCCAAGAGACCCAGTACTTC
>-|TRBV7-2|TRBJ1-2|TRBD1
CASRQVGTGGSYGYTF
TGTGCCAGCAGACAAGTGGGAACAGGGGGTTCCTATGGCTACACCTTC
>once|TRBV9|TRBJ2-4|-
CASSSGHEPPSKNIQYF
TGTGCCAGCAGCTCGGGACACGAACCACCATCCAAAAACATTCAGTACTTC
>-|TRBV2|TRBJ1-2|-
CASQGSTYGYTF
TGTGCCAGCCAGGGATCAACCTATGGCTACACCTTC
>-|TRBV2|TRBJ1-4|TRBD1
CASSAGTANEKLFF
TGTGCCAGCAGTGCCGGGACAGCGAATGAAAAACTGTTTTTT
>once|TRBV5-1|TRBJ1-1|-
CASSLEREAFF
TGCGCCAGCAGCTTGGAGCGTGAAGCTTTCTTT
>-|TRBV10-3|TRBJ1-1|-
CAISPLTGNTEAFF
TGTGCCATCAGTCCCTTGACAGGGAACACTGAAGCTTTCTTT
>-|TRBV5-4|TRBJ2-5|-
CASSPGGREETQYF
TGTGCCAGCAGCCCCGGGGGGCGGGAGGAGACCCAGTACTTC
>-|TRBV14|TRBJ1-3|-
CASSPLGTSGNTIYF
TGTGCCAGCAGCCCCCTAGGAACCTCTGGAAACACCATATATTTT
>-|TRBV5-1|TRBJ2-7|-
CASSRSTGTYEQYF
TGCGCCAGCAGCCGGAGTACCGGCACCTACGAGCAGTACTTC
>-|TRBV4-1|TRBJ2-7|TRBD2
CASSQEILAGGRQNEQYF
TGCGCCAGCAGCCAGGAAATACTAGCGGGGGGCCGTCAGAACGAGCAGTACTTC
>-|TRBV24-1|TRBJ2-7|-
CATSDRGASEEQYF
TGTGCCACCAGTGATCGGGGGGCTTCGGAAGAGCAGTACTTC
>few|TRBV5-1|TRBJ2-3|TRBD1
CASSLAGTGRTDTQYF
TGCGCCAGCAGCTTGGCCGGGACAGGGCGCACAGATACGCAGTATTTT
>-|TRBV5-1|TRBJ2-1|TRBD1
CASSFGQGGLNEQFF
TGCGCCAGCAGCTTTGGACAGGGGGGCCTCAATGAGCAGTTCTTC
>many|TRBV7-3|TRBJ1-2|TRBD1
CASSSRTGYGYTF
TGTGCCAGCAGTTCTCGGACAGGCTATGGCTACACCTTC
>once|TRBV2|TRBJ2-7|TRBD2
CASTWRGNSYEQYF
TGTGCCAGCACTTGGCGGGGGAATTCCTACGAGCAGTACTTC
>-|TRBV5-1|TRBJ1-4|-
CASSFLGGGDEKLFF
TGCGCCAGCAGCTTCCTCGGGGGAGGAGATGAAAAACTGTTTTTT
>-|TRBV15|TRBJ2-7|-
CATSRGVPGQEQYF
TGTGCCACCAGCAGAGGGGTCCCGGGACAAGAGCAGTACTTC
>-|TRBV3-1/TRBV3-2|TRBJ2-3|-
CASSQVTRSTDTQYF
TGTGCCAGCAGCCAAGTCACTCGAAGCACAGATACGCAGTATTTT
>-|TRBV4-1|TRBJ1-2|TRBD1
CASSQTDRGHGYTF
TGCGCCAGCAGCCAAACAGACAGGGGGCATGGCTACACCTTC
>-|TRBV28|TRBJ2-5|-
CASSLWPGQGETQYF
TGTGCCAGCAGTTTATGGCCGGGGCAGGGGGAGACCCAGTACTTC
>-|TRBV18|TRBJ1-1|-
CASSPRIDMNTEAFF
TGTGCCAGCTCACCACGGATTGACATGAACACTGAAGCTTTCTTT
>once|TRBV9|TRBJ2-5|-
CASSAPLSGGPMETQYF
TGTGCCAGCAGCGCCCCCTTGTCGGGGGGCCCTATGGAGACCCAGTACTTC
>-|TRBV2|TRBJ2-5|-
CASSAGRIQETQYF
TGTGCCAGCAGCGCGGGACGTATACAAGAGACCCAGTACTTC